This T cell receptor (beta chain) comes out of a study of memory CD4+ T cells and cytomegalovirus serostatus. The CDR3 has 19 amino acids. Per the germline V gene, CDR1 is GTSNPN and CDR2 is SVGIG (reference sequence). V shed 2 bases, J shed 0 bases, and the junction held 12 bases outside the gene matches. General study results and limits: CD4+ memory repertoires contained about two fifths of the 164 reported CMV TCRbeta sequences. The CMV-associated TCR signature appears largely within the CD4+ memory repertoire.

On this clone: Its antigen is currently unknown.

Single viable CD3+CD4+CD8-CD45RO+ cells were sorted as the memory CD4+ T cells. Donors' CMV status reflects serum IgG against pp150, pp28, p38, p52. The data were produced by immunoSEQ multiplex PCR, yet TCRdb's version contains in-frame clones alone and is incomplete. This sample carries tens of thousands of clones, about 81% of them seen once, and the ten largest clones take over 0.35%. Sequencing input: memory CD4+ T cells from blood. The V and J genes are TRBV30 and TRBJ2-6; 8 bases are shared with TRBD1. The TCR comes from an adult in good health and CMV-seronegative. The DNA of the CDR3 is TGTGCCTGGAGTCTCTTGGTCGGACAGGGTGTCTCTGGGGCCAACGTCCTGACTTTC. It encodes CAWSLLVGQGVSGANVLTF. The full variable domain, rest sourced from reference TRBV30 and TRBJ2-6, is SQTIHQWPATLVQPVGSPLSLECTVEGTSNPNLYWYRQAAGRGLQLLFYSVGIGQISSEVPQNLSASRPQDRQFILSSKKLLLSDSGFYLCAWSLLVGQGVSGANVLTFGAGSRLTVL.